Below, 5 T cell receptor beta chains from the same sample are listed, as sequenced in a study of CD8 T cells in Susac syndrome. cDNA came from around 0.5 to 1 ug RNA primed by random hexamers. Each CDR3 protein is one row after TCRdb ran MiXCR on the immunoSEQ multiplex PCR reads. The sample has 160,000 or so distinct CDR3 sequences, around 95% seen once; the top ten hold around 0.15%. The sequencing input was CD8+ T cells from PBMCs. Receptors originate from a human donor with multiple sclerosis.

This chain joins TRBV20-1 and TRBJ2-7, with D perhaps TRBD1 (6 bases). This CDR3 is built from 12 residues. The germline gives CDR1 DFQATT, CDR2 SNEGSKA (reference sequence). Between the trimmed V and J ends, which lost 1 base and 4 bases, there was a span of 8 bases. The DNA for the CDR3 is TGCAGTGCTAGAGCGACAGGTTACGAGCAGTACTTC. It specifies CSARATGYEQYF.

The CDR3 region is CSEEGYTF. CDR3 nucleotide sequence: TGCAGCGAGGAGGGCTACACCTTC. The chain has TRBV29-1 and TRBJ1-2; D unclear. Trimming removed 7 bases at V and 8 bases at J, with 5 bases between. From germline, CDR1 is SQVTM and CDR2 ANQGSEA. The CDR3 sequence is 8 residues long.

This clonotype appeared once. The chain recombines TRBV3-1 with TRBJ2-6; weak D call: TRBD1 (6 bases). Per the germline V gene, CDR1 is LGHDT and CDR2 is YNNKEL (reference sequence). The CDR3 is 17 amino acids. V dropped 5 bases and J dropped 2 bases, with 16 bases sitting between them. CDR3 nucleotides: TGTGCCAGCAGCGCCGCCAGGGGCGACACTGGGGCCAACGTCCTGACTTTC. This sequence encodes CASSAARGDTGANVLTF.

V and J are TRBV6-5 and TRBJ2-7; perhaps D is TRBD1 or TRBD2 (5 bases each). The CDR3 loop spans 14 amino acids. Between the trimmed V and J ends, which lost 5 bases and 5 bases, there was a span of 16 bases. From germline, CDR1 is MNHEY and CDR2 SVGAGI. As DNA, the CDR3 is TGTGCCAGCAGTCCGGGACCCGGGGCGGACGAGCAGTACTTC. Residues: CASSPGPGADEQYF.

This chain joins TRBV30 and TRBJ1-3; D gene uncertain. Germline V lookup: CDR1 GTSNPN, CDR2 SVGIG (reference sequence). The CDR3 loop spans 10 amino acids. The V gene lost 4 bases and the J gene lost 9 bases, with 7 bases spanning the gap. The CDR3 bases are TGTGCCTGGACCGCCAGCACCATATATTTT. It encodes CAWTASTIYF.